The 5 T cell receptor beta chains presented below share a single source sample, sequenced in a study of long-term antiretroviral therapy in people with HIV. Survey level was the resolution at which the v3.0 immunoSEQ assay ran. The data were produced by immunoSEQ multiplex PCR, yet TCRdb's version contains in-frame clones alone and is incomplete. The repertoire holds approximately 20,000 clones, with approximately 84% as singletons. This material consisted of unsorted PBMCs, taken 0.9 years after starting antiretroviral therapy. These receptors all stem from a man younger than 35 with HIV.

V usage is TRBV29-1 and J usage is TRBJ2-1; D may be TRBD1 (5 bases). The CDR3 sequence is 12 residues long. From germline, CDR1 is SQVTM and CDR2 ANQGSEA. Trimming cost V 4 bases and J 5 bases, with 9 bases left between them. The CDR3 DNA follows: TGCAGCGTTGGGATAGGGGACAATGAGCAGTTCTTC. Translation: CSVGIGDNEQFF.

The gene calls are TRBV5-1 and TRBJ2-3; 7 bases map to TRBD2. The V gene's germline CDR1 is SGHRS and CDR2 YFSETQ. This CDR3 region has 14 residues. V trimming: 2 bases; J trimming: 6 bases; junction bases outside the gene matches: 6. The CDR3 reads CASSFGGTGDTQYF. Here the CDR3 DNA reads TGCGCCAGCAGCTTCGGGGGGACGGGCGATACGCAGTATTTT.

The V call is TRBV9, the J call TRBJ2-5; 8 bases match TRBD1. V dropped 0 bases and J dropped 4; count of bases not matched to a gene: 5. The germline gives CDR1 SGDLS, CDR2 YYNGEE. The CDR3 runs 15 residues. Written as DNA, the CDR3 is TGTGCCAGCAGCGTAGTCCCCGACAGGGGAGAGACCCAGTACTTC. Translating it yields CASSVVPDRGETQYF.

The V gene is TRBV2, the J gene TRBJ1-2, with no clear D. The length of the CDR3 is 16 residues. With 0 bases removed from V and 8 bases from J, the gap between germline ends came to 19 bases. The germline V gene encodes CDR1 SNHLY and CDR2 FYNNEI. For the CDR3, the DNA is TGTGCCAGCAGTGAAGCGCTAAGTTATGGGAGGTACGGCTACACCTTC. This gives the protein CASSEALSYGRYGYTF.

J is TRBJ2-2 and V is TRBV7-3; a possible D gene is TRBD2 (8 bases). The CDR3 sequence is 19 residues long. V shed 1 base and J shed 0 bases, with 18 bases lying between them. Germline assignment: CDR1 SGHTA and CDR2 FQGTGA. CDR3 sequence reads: CASSLSVAGQNTNTGELFF. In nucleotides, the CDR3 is TGTGCCAGCAGCTTAAGTGTAGCGGGACAGAATACGAACACCGGGGAGCTGTTTTTT.